The subject of this entry is one TCR beta chain. The trim removed 1 base at V and 6 bases at J, leaving 7 bases unmatched. The germline V gene has CDR1 KGHSH and CDR2 LQKENI. This CDR3 is built from 16 residues. This record belongs to a study of shared clonotypes between healthy human individuals. TCRdb's table, derived via immunoSEQ multiplex PCR, lists solely in-frame clones and lacks some. Altogether about 1.5 million clones are present, around 95% being singletons, with the ten largest covering 0.95% to 1.5%. Into CD45RA+ naive and CD45RA-negative memory subsets, the CD4+ cells were split. V gene TRBV18 combines with J gene TRBJ2-2, with TRBD1 matching over 8 bases. Sequencing was carried out using naive CD4+ T cells sorted from blood. As for subset: CD45RA+ positively selected. This receptor was obtained from a man aged 25 to 40 in good health. The CDR3 bases are TGTGCCAGCTCACCACGGGACAGGCGAGGCCCCGGGGAGCTGTTTTTT. It translates to CASSPRDRRGPGELFF. The complete variable domain, with remaining parts taken from reference TRBV18 and TRBJ2-2, reads NAGVMQNPRHLVRRRGQEARLRCSPMKGHSHVYWYRQLPEEGLKFMVYLQKENIIDESGMPKERFSAEFPKEGPSILRIQQVVRGDSAAYFCASSPRDRRGPGELFFGEGSRLTVL.